The 31 T cell receptor beta chains in this list originate from one sample, sequenced in a study of cytomegalovirus exposure and HLA in healthy donors. The assay was immunoSEQ multiplex PCR, and TCRdb's table has in-frame clones only and misses some. The sample has approximately 150,000 clones; around 90% are singletons. Sample: PBMCs. These receptors all stem from a man younger than 35 in good health and CMV-seropositive.

The CDR3 coding sequence is TGTGCCAGCAGCTTGGAGGGGATAGGTGAAGCTTTCTTT. As protein: CASSLEGIGEAFF. The J gene is TRBJ1-1, the V gene TRBV5-4; a weak D match, TRBD1 (5 bases). The V end was cut by 0 bases, the J end by 7 bases, with 10 bases between. This CDR3 is 13 amino acids long. CDR1 SGHNT and CDR2 YYREEE come from the germline V gene (reference sequence).

The V and J genes are TRBV9 and TRBJ1-6, with 8 bases that match TRBD1. There are 16 residues in the CDR3. CDR1 and CDR2 (germline): SGDLS, YYNGEE. Losses at the gene ends were 4 bases for V and 8 bases for J; bases not matched to a gene: 11. CDR3 region: CASSPHPGTGDSPLHF. The CDR3 DNA sequence: TGTGCCAGCAGCCCACACCCCGGGACAGGTGATTCACCCCTCCACTTT.

This clone was observed a single time. The rearrangement links TRBV6-1 to TRBJ1-5; D call uncertain. With 4 bases removed from V and 1 base from J, the gap between germline ends came to 17 bases. The CDR3 runs to 17 residues. From germline, CDR1 is MNHNS and CDR2 SASEGT. As DNA, the CDR3 is TGTGCCAGCAGTGGACAACTTCTCTCGGGGAGCAATCAGCCCCAGCATTTT. It specifies CASSGQLLSGSNQPQHF.

In DNA form, the CDR3 reads TGTGCCAGCAGCTCAATCCGAACTGGAGGGAGTAACTACAATGAGCAGTTCTTC. It is translated as CASSSIRTGGSNYNEQFF. The chain employs TRBV11-2 and TRBJ2-1; D perhaps matches TRBD2 (6 bases). The germline CDR1 and CDR2 sequences are SGHAT and FQNNGV. CDR3 length: 18 amino acids. Trimming stripped 4 bases from V and 3 bases from J, with 22 bases between. Complete variable domain (other parts from reference TRBV11-2 and TRBJ2-1): EAGVAQSPRYKIIEKRQSVAFWCNPISGHATLYWYQQILGQGPKLLIQFQNNGVVDDSQLPKDRFSAERLKGVDSTLKIQPAKLEDSAVYLCASSSIRTGGSNYNEQFFGPGTRLTVL.

This clone was counted between two and nine times. In DNA form, the CDR3 reads TGCGCCAGCAGTGAGGCCCGGGACAGCTCCTACGAGCAGTACTTC. Protein: CASSEARDSSYEQYF. The genes are TRBV10-1 and TRBJ2-7; 7 bases line up with TRBD1. Per germline, CDR1 WNHNN and CDR2 SYGVQD (reference sequence). Trimming removed 2 bases from V and 0 bases from J; junction bases left unmatched: 4. This CDR3 has 15 residues.

The chain recombines TRBV5-1 with TRBJ1-1; 7 bases line up with TRBD1. This CDR3 comprises 14 residues. Germline V gene lookup returns CDR1 SGHRS and CDR2 YFSETQ. Losses at the gene ends were 1 base for V and 3 bases for J; bases not matched to a gene: 3. The CDR3 coding sequence is TGCGCCAGCAGCTTGTCTCAGGGGGACACTGAAGCTTTCTTT. Amino acids: CASSLSQGDTEAFF.

CDR3 sequence: CAISGQGSGYNEQFF. The CDR3 DNA is TGTGCCATCTCGGGACAGGGGTCGGGGTACAATGAGCAGTTCTTC. J is TRBJ2-1 and V is TRBV10-3, with TRBD1 identical over 10 bases. Trimming cost V 8 bases and J 4 bases; bases outside gene matches: 8. Germline loops: CDR1 ENHRY, CDR2 SYGVKD. CDR3 length equals 15 residues.

The chain joins TRBV19 to TRBJ1-2, with a weak D call TRBD1 (5 bases). Per germline, CDR1 LNHDA and CDR2 SQIVND (reference sequence). Trimming took off 3 bases at V and 5 bases at J, with 16 bases between the two ends. The CDR3 extends over 15 amino acids. CDR3 sequence reads: CASSIGRGDSYGYTF. The DNA of the CDR3 is TGTGCCAGTAGTATTGGACGGGGGGATTCTTATGGCTACACCTTC.

This chain joins TRBV6-1 and TRBJ2-7; TRBD2 might be the D (6 bases). Germline V gene lookup returns CDR1 MNHNS and CDR2 SASEGT. The CDR3 is 13 residues long. CDR3 amino acids: CATSGREGDEQYF. The CDR3 bases are TGTGCTACCTCGGGGCGGGAAGGAGACGAGCAGTACTTC.

The chain carries TRBV7-2 and TRBJ1-1; D gene uncertain. The CDR3 contains 14 residues. The V gene lost 2 bases and the J gene lost 6 bases, with 13 bases spanning the gap. Germline V gene data show CDR1 as SGHTA and CDR2 as FQGNSA. The CDR3 nucleotides read TGTGCCAGCAGCTTATTCACGGGGTGGCCTGAAGCTTTCTTT. Protein sequence: CASSLFTGWPEAFF.

CDR3 in DNA: TGTGCCAGCAGATACGGGACTAGCGGCTCCTACGAGCAGTACTTC. This encodes CASRYGTSGSYEQYF. The chain recombines TRBV6-5 with TRBJ2-7, with 11 positions matching TRBD2. CDR1 MNHEY and CDR2 SVGAGI come from the germline V gene. The CDR3 has 15 residues. V trimming: 6 bases; J trimming: 0 bases; junction bases outside the gene matches: 4.

V and J are TRBV15 and TRBJ1-4, with D possibly matching TRBD1 (6 bases). Looked up from germline, CDR1 is LNHNV and CDR2 is YYDKDF (reference sequence). The CDR3 covers 19 residues. Trimming left V 0 bases short and J 4 bases short, with 21 bases between. Here the CDR3 reads CATSRENSDRTAFNEKLFF. In nucleotides, the CDR3 is TGTGCCACCAGCAGAGAAAACTCAGACAGGACAGCCTTTAATGAAAAACTGTTTTTT.

CDR3 DNA sequence: TGTGCCAGCAGTAGGACAGGGAATGGCTACACCTTC. Amino acid sequence: CASSRTGNGYTF. This chain connects TRBV28 to TRBJ1-2; 8 bases are shared with TRBD1. V was clipped by 5 bases and J by 6 bases; unmatched bases: 2. Germline V gene sequence: CDR1 MDHEN, CDR2 SYDVKM. The length of the CDR3 is 12 residues.

This rearrangement joins TRBV18 to TRBJ1-2; D uncertain. Trimming pared 3 bases from V and 8 bases from J, leaving 13 bases between. CDR1 KGHSH and CDR2 LQKENI come from the germline V gene. The CDR3 spans 13 residues. CDR3 DNA: TGTGCCAGCTCACCCGGTAGCTCGGGGGGCTACACCTTC. This codes for CASSPGSSGGYTF.

The chain links TRBV5-1 to TRBJ2-7; the D gene is possibly TRBD1 (6 bases). The CDR3 runs 15 residues. In germline, CDR1 is SGHRS, CDR2 YFSETQ. The ends were cut back, 4 bases at V and 3 bases at J, with 17 bases in the middle. The CDR3 spells CASSHPGVGLYEQYF. Here the CDR3 DNA reads TGCGCCAGCAGCCACCCAGGGGTGGGGCTCTACGAGCAGTACTTC.

This chain uses TRBV5-5 with TRBJ2-1; 14 bases fit TRBD2. The CDR3 has 16 residues. Trimming cost V 4 bases and J 9 bases; bases outside gene matches: 9. Germline lookup yields CDR1 SGHKS and CDR2 YYEKEE (reference sequence). The CDR3 is CASSPWTSGRMGEQFF. The CDR3 nucleotides read TGTGCCAGCAGCCCCTGGACTAGCGGGAGGATGGGTGAGCAGTTCTTC.

This chain connects TRBV5-6 to TRBJ2-7, with 7 bases matching TRBD2. V trimming: 4 bases; J trimming: 8 bases; junction bases outside the gene matches: 6. This CDR3 has 12 amino acids. The V gene's germline CDR1 is SGHDT and CDR2 YYEEEE. The CDR3 coding sequence is TGTGCCAGCAGCCCCTCGGGAGGAAAGCAGTACTTC. Translation: CASSPSGGKQYF.

This clone has just one count. The chain links TRBV2 to TRBJ1-5, with no clear D. The length of the CDR3 is 14 residues. V lost 3 bases to trimming and J lost 3 bases, with 9 bases between them. CDR1 and CDR2 from the germline V gene are SNHLY and FYNNEI. The CDR3 here is CASSDSQVNQPQHF. CDR3 nucleotides: TGTGCCAGCAGTGACAGTCAAGTCAATCAGCCCCAGCATTTT.

This clone was counted once. This chain links TRBV29-1 with TRBJ1-1, with D possibly matching TRBD1 (5 bases). There are 13 residues in the CDR3. Germline CDR1 reads SQVTM; CDR2 reads ANQGSEA. V was cut by 2 bases and J by 2 bases, with 9 bases left in between. The CDR3: CSVERDSNTEAFF. CDR3 in DNA: TGCAGCGTTGAACGGGACTCCAACACTGAAGCTTTCTTT.

The rearrangement uses TRBV10-3 and TRBJ1-5; D remains unclear. This CDR3 has 14 amino acids. Germline-derived CDR1 and CDR2 are ENHRY and SYGVKD. V was pared by 8 bases and J by 4 bases, with 15 bases between. The CDR3: CAIASEALNQPQHF. CDR3 bases: TGTGCCATCGCGAGCGAGGCCTTAAATCAGCCCCAGCATTTT.

The chain combines TRBV11-1 with TRBJ1-2; 9 bases match TRBD1. The CDR3 consists of 14 residues. Germline CDR1 SGHAT, CDR2 FQDESV (reference sequence). Trimming at V came to 3 bases and at J to 5 bases, leaving 4 bases not matched to a gene. The CDR3 coding sequence is TGTGCCAGCAGCTTTGGGACAGGGATGTATGGCTACACCTTC. Its protein product is CASSFGTGMYGYTF. Using reference TRBV11-1 and TRBJ1-2 for the parts outside the CDR3, the full variable domain is EAEVAQSPRYKITEKSQAVAFWCDPISGHATLYWYRQILGQGPELLVQFQDESVVDDSQLPKDRFSAERLKGVDSTLKIQPAELGDSAMYLCASSFGTGMYGYTFGSGTRLTVV.

This rearrangement joins TRBV6-5 to TRBJ1-2; D gene ambiguous. The CDR3 is made up of 15 amino acids. CDR1 MNHEY and CDR2 SVGAGI come from the germline V gene. The V end lost 4 bases, the J end lost 6 bases, and 18 bases lay between the germline ends. The DNA for the CDR3 is TGTGCCAGCAGTTCCCTCCGGAATAGGCGGCATGGCTACACCTTC. It encodes CASSSLRNRRHGYTF.

The rearrangement uses TRBV7-4 and TRBJ1-1; D is undetermined. The germline CDR1 and CDR2 sequences are SGHVT and SQSDAQ. Trimming pared 2 bases from V and 6 bases from J, leaving 16 bases between. CDR3 size: 15 residues. CDR3 nucleotides: TGTGCCAGCAGCTTACAAGTACCTGGGAGGGCTGAAGCTTTCTTT. This codes for CASSLQVPGRAEAFF. Based on the CDR3 plus reference TRBV7-4 and TRBJ1-1, the full variable domain is GAGVSQSPRYKVAKRGRDVALRCDSISGHVTLYWYRQTLGQGSEVLTYSQSDAQRDKSGRPSGRFSAERPERSVSTLKIQRTEQGDSAVYLCASSLQVPGRAEAFFGQGTRLTVV.

The CDR3 DNA follows: TGTGCCAGCAGGGGCATCGGGGAAATGAACACTGAAGCTTTCTTT. Its translation: CASRGIGEMNTEAFF. V usage is TRBV4-2 and J usage is TRBJ1-1; D is undetermined. Germline CDR1 and CDR2: LGHNA and YNFKEQ. Trimming took 6 bases from V and 0 from J, leaving 14 bases between them. The CDR3 runs to 15 residues.

The rearrangement joins TRBV7-2 to TRBJ2-1; the match to TRBD2 covers 7 bases. Germline values: CDR1 SGHTA, CDR2 FQGNSA. The length of the CDR3 is 15 residues. Trimming took 2 bases from V and 10 from J; bases not matched to a gene: 11. The CDR3 protein is CASSLSPGGIGEQFF. In DNA, the CDR3 is TGTGCCAGCAGCTTATCTCCGGGAGGAATAGGGGAGCAGTTCTTC.

The CDR3 sequence is CASTKDRGHTGELFF. The CDR3 DNA reads as TGTGCCAGTACCAAGGACAGGGGTCATACCGGGGAGCTGTTTTTT. J is TRBJ2-2 and V is TRBV19; 9 positions agree with TRBD1. This CDR3 spans 15 amino acids. J was trimmed by 5 bases and V by 7 bases; bases with no gene match: 8. Germline V gene data show CDR1 as LNHDA and CDR2 as SQIVND (reference sequence).

The gene calls are TRBV15 and TRBJ2-2, with a weak D call TRBD1 (5 bases). The CDR3 runs to 15 residues. Trimming removed 9 bases from V and 6 bases from J, with 20 bases in between. Germline V gene data show CDR1 as LNHNV and CDR2 as YYDKDF (reference sequence). Here the CDR3 reads CATGIRDRSSGELFF. The CDR3 DNA sequence: TGTGCCACTGGGATCAGGGATCGTAGCTCCGGGGAGCTGTTTTTT.

This chain uses TRBV6-6 with TRBJ2-2, with D tentatively TRBD1 or TRBD2 (6 bases each). V lost 6 bases to trimming and J lost 3 bases, with 11 bases between them. Looked up from germline, CDR1 is MNHNY and CDR2 is SVGAGI (reference sequence). This CDR3 is 14 amino acids long. The CDR3: CASRYREDTGELFF. The CDR3 coding sequence is TGTGCCAGCAGATACAGGGAGGACACCGGGGAGCTGTTTTTT.

V usage is TRBV30 and J usage is TRBJ1-2; no reliable D call. The V and J ends lost 1 base and 4 bases respectively, with 10 bases between them. The length of the CDR3 is 13 residues. The germline CDR1 and CDR2 sequences are GTSNPN and SVGIG (reference sequence). The CDR3 DNA is TGTGCCTGGAGTGAGGGAGGTGCCTATGGCTACACCTTC. Encoded protein: CAWSEGGAYGYTF. The variable domain in full, completed from reference TRBV30 and TRBJ1-2, reads SQTIHQWPATLVQPVGSPLSLECTVEGTSNPNLYWYRQAAGRGLQLLFYSVGIGQISSEVPQNLSASRPQDRQFILSSKKLLLSDSGFYLCAWSEGGAYGYTFGSGTRLTVV.

This clone was counted once. The rearrangement uses TRBV4-1 and TRBJ2-1, with unresolved D. The ends were cut back, 4 bases at V and 1 base at J, with 11 bases in the middle. The CDR3 is 15 residues long. In germline, CDR1 is MGHRA, CDR2 YSYEKL. The CDR3 sequence: CASSPEKNSYNEQFF. CDR3 DNA: TGCGCCAGCAGCCCTGAGAAGAATTCCTACAATGAGCAGTTCTTC.

V and J are TRBV30 and TRBJ1-1, with D perhaps matching TRBD1 (5 bases). The CDR3 loop spans 14 amino acids. V dropped 3 bases and J dropped 2 bases, with 13 bases sitting between them. Germline V gene sequence: CDR1 GTSNPN, CDR2 SVGIG (reference sequence). The CDR3 loop is CAWRLGRFNTEAFF. CDR3 DNA: TGTGCCTGGAGGCTGGGGCGGTTTAACACTGAAGCTTTCTTT.